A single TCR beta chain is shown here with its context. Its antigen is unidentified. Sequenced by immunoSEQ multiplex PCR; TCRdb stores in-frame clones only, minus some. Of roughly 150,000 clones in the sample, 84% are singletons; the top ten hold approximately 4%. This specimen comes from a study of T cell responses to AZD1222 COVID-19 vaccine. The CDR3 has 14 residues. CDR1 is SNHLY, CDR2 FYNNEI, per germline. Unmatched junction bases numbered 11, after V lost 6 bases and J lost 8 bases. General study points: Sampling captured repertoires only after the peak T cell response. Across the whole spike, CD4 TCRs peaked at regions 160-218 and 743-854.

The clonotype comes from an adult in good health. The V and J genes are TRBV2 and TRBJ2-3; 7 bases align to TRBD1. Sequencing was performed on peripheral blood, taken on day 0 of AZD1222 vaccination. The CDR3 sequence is CASSLTGFEGTQYF. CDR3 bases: TGTGCCAGCAGCTTGACAGGGTTTGAAGGTACGCAGTATTTT.